One and the same sample provided the 19 T cell receptor beta chains below, sequenced in a study of chronic HIV infection and antiretroviral therapy. TCRdb passed the 5' RACE reads through MiXCR, listing each CDR3 protein once. The sample comprises 40,000 to 60,000 distinct CDR3 sequences, roughly 19% of which are singletons, and 2.8% rests with the top ten. Sequences were obtained from peripheral blood. These receptors all come from an adult who had HIV and had not received antiretroviral therapy, or was an uninfected healthy control (not recorded which).

V usage is TRBV5-1 and J usage is TRBJ2-5; D is possibly TRBD1 or TRBD2 (5 bases each). Trimming pared 8 bases from V and 3 bases from J, leaving 14 bases between. The germline CDR1 and CDR2 sequences are SGHRS and YFSETQ. This CDR3 is built from 13 residues. This chain's CDR3 is CASQKGDEETQYF. The CDR3 DNA follows: TGCGCCAGTCAAAAAGGGGACGAAGAGACCCAGTACTTC.

The table lists this clonotype with a few counts. V usage is TRBV9 and J usage is TRBJ1-2, with no clear D. The CDR3 length is 20 residues. V lost 3 bases, J lost 2 bases, and 29 bases lay in between. The germline gives CDR1 SGDLS, CDR2 YYNGEE. The chain's CDR3 is CASSAQETRFVDSSNYGYTF. The DNA of the CDR3 is TGTGCCAGCAGCGCCCAAGAGACGCGGTTTGTGGATTCTTCAAACTATGGCTACACCTTC.

The V gene is TRBV13, the J gene TRBJ1-3; 7 nucleotides line up with TRBD1. The CDR3 extends over 18 amino acids. Germline-derived CDR1 and CDR2 are PRHDT and FYEKMQ (reference sequence). Trimming at V came to 5 bases and at J to 0 bases, leaving 13 bases not matched to a gene. CDR3 residues: CASSNRPSRDSSGNTIYF. Here the CDR3 DNA reads TGTGCCAGCAGCAACAGGCCCTCGAGGGACAGCTCTGGAAACACCATATATTTT.

The chain has TRBV4-2 and TRBJ2-1; D not resolved. CDR3 length: 13 amino acids. Trimming removed 0 bases at V and 7 bases at J, with 7 bases between. Germline V gene lookup returns CDR1 LGHNA and CDR2 YNFKEQ. CDR3 DNA: TGTGCCAGCAGCCAAGATTGGCGTAATGAGCAGTTCTTC. It translates to CASSQDWRNEQFF.

The chain links TRBV28 to TRBJ1-1, with TRBD1 matching 11 bases. Trimming removed 7 bases from V and 3 bases from J; junction bases left unmatched: 4. The germline gives CDR1 MDHEN, CDR2 SYDVKM. The length of the CDR3 is 14 residues. CDR3 residues: CASIGTGGYTEAFF. CDR3 in DNA: TGTGCCAGCATTGGGACAGGGGGATACACTGAAGCTTTCTTT.

This clonotype was seen more than once but under ten times. The chain recombines TRBV3-1 with TRBJ2-1; maybe TRBD2 (5 bases). Looked up from germline, CDR1 is LGHDT and CDR2 is YNNKEL (reference sequence). Trimming took off 3 bases at V and 8 bases at J, with 14 bases between the two ends. This CDR3 has 14 residues. CDR3 nucleotide sequence: TGTGCCAGCAGCCAGCGGACTGTTGGCGATGAGCAGTTCTTC. Its protein is CASSQRTVGDEQFF.

This clonotype was seen a few times. The chain recombines TRBV20-1 with TRBJ2-2; D remains unclear. CDR1 is DFQATT, CDR2 SNEGSKA, per germline (reference sequence). The germline V and J ends were trimmed by 1 base and 6 bases, with 9 bases remaining between them. This CDR3 has 13 residues. The CDR3 nucleotides are TGCAGTGCTAGAGGATCCGGGCCCGGGGAGCTGTTTTTT. This translates into CSARGSGPGELFF.

This clonotype showed up just a few times. The chain has TRBV29-1 and TRBJ2-3, with TRBD1 matching over 9 bases. Germline CDR1 is SQVTM and CDR2 is ANQGSEA. The CDR3 length is 15 residues. The J segment lost 5 bases and the V segment lost 6 bases, leaving 12 bases of the junction unmatched. CDR3 region: CSVLTGGTSLDTQYF. The CDR3 DNA reads TGCAGCGTCCTTACAGGGGGCACCTCGTTAGATACGCAGTATTTT.

This clonotype turned up a few times. The chain joins TRBV28 to TRBJ1-2, with D hard to call. Trimming left V 1 base short and J 0 bases short, with 9 bases between. CDR1 and CDR2 from the germline V gene are MDHEN and SYDVKM. This CDR3 spans 15 amino acids. The CDR3 nucleotides read TGTGCCAGCAGTTTATCAATAAGGCCTAACTATGGCTACACCTTC. Translated, it gives CASSLSIRPNYGYTF.

This clonotype appeared a few times. The chain joins TRBV16 to TRBJ1-5; D is unclear. Germline lookup yields CDR1 KGHSY and CDR2 FQNENV. The CDR3 covers 12 residues. The V gene lost 6 bases and the J gene lost 7 bases, with 10 bases spanning the gap. The CDR3 region has the DNA TGTGCCAGCAGGACCTTTTTACAGCCCCAGCATTTT. Its protein product is CASRTFLQPQHF.

The V and J genes are TRBV29-1 and TRBJ2-5, with 7 bases matching TRBD2. V lost 6 bases, J lost 4 bases, and 8 bases stayed unmatched. The CDR3 has 13 amino acids. The germline V gene has CDR1 SQVTM and CDR2 ANQGSEA. CDR3 sequence: CSVAGRTAETQYF. The CDR3 DNA reads as TGCAGCGTAGCGGGAAGGACCGCAGAGACCCAGTACTTC.

This clonotype was seen a handful of times. The chain links TRBV24-1 to TRBJ2-1; D may be TRBD2 (6 bases). The CDR3 extends over 15 amino acids. CDR1 KGHDR and CDR2 SFDVKD come from the germline V gene. Trimming took 7 bases from V and 4 from J, leaving 16 bases between them. The CDR3 sequence is CATRSGGSGYNEQFF. The CDR3 coding sequence is TGTGCCACCAGGTCCGGGGGTTCTGGGTACAATGAGCAGTTCTTC.

The chain links TRBV2 to TRBJ2-3; maybe TRBD2 (5 bases). Per germline, CDR1 SNHLY and CDR2 FYNNEI. CDR3 length: 15 amino acids. V lost 1 base, J lost 1 base, and 9 bases lay in between. The CDR3 protein is CASSEGRVRTDTQYF. Here the CDR3 DNA reads TGTGCCAGCAGTGAAGGGCGGGTTCGCACAGATACGCAGTATTTT. Based on the CDR3 plus reference TRBV2 and TRBJ2-3, the full variable domain is EPEVTQTPSHQVTQMGQEVILRCVPISNHLYFYWYRQILGQKVEFLVSFYNNEISEKSEIFDDQFSVERPDGSNFTLKIRSTKLEDSAMYFCASSEGRVRTDTQYFGPGTRLTVL.

There are a few counts of this clonotype. The chain links TRBV29-1 to TRBJ2-1, with D perhaps TRBD1 (5 bases). Germline V CDR1 and CDR2: SQVTM, ANQGSEA. V was shortened by 3 bases and J by 7 bases, with 10 bases between the two germline ends. The CDR3 runs to 12 residues. The CDR3 DNA is TGCAGCGTTGATAGGACAACGAATGAGCAGTTCTTC. It is translated as CSVDRTTNEQFF.

In this sample, this clonotype turned up a few times. The chain carries TRBV4-1 and TRBJ1-5, with D perhaps TRBD1 (5 bases). Germline CDR1 and CDR2: MGHRA and YSYEKL. With 1 base removed from V and 3 bases from J, the gap between germline ends came to 16 bases. The CDR3 totals 17 residues. CDR3 sequence reads: CASSQVDLMDNNQPQHF. CDR3 in DNA: TGCGCCAGCAGCCAAGTGGATCTTATGGACAACAATCAGCCCCAGCATTTT.

The chain recombines TRBV28 with TRBJ1-5, with D unresolved. Germline V gene sequence: CDR1 MDHEN, CDR2 SYDVKM. V was clipped by 3 bases and J by 0 bases, with 15 bases between them. CDR3 size: 17 residues. The CDR3 DNA sequence: TGTGCCAGCAGTTTCCCCTCCGGGTTGGGTAGCAATCAGCCCCAGCATTTT. It specifies CASSFPSGLGSNQPQHF.

In its sample, this clonotype was seen a few times. The rearrangement links TRBV9 to TRBJ1-2; TRBD1 might be the D (6 bases). V gave up 4 bases and J gave up 2 bases, with 15 bases separating them. This CDR3 contains 15 residues. Germline loops: CDR1 SGDLS, CDR2 YYNGEE. The CDR3 protein is CASSPAPGQNYGYTF. Here the CDR3 DNA reads TGTGCCAGCAGCCCCGCTCCGGGACAAAACTATGGCTACACCTTC.

This clonotype was picked up a small number of times. This sequence joins TRBV9 and TRBJ2-6; D may be TRBD1 or TRBD2 (6 bases each). Germline loops: CDR1 SGDLS, CDR2 YYNGEE. With 2 bases removed from V and 0 bases from J, the gap between germline ends came to 18 bases. There are 19 residues in the CDR3. In nucleotides, the CDR3 is TGTGCCAGCAGCGTGGGACCAACCGGGGGCTCCTCTGGGGCCAACGTCCTGACTTTC. This translates into CASSVGPTGGSSGANVLTF.

The J gene is TRBJ2-7, the V gene TRBV11-3; TRBD1 matches 11 bases. CDR3 size: 15 residues. Germline lookup yields CDR1 SGHNT and CDR2 YENEEA. The V segment lost 1 base and the J segment 5 bases; nucleotides outside the gene matches: 4. The CDR3 spells CASSLGGTGGNEQYF. CDR3 bases: TGTGCCAGCAGCTTAGGAGGGACAGGGGGAAACGAGCAGTACTTC.